The present TCR beta chain was sequenced within a study of human T cells and chemical hapten exposure. The sample's time point: pre-sensitization, week 0. Indicated treatment: therapeutic diphenylcyclopropenone sensitization with weekly scalp DPC. One entry per CDR3 protein, called by TCRdb with MiXCR from the RACE reads. The sample contains about 180,000 distinct CDR3 sequences, roughly 30% of which appear only once. Sequencing was performed on whole blood, taken in connection with sensitization to the hapten diphenylcyclopropenone (DPC). The source is a woman aged 25 to 45 with alopecia areata. Some clones in this sample may be carry-over from other donors' samples.

The CDR3 region has the DNA TGCAGCGTCGGACCAGGGCAGCGATTGAACACTGAAGCTTTCTTT. It codes for CSVGPGQRLNTEAFF. J is TRBJ1-1 and V is TRBV29-1; weak D call: TRBD1 (5 bases). Looked up from germline, CDR1 is SQVTM and CDR2 is ANQGSEA. V lost 6 bases, J lost 0 bases, and 17 bases lay in between. This CDR3 has 15 residues.